This is a list of T cell receptor beta chains from one sample in a study of shared clonotypes between healthy human individuals. Produced via immunoSEQ multiplex PCR; TCRdb's table is partial and in-frame only. The sample yields about 2.2 million clones, more than 85% seen once. The sample consisted of naive CD8+ T cells from PBMCs. Every receptor here comes from a man in his late teens or twenties in good health. Some clones in this sample may be carry-over from other donors' samples. CDR3s include the opening cysteine and the closing phenylalanine or tryptophan. Each record gives: V gene, D gene, J gene, CDR3 length, CDR3 DNA, CDR3 protein. D genes are given only for firm matches.

V: TRBV6-5
D: -
J: TRBJ1-2
length: 16
DNA: TGTGCCAGCAGTTACTCTGTCGGCCAGGCCATCTATGGCTACACCTTC
CDR3: CASSYSVGQAIYGYTF

V: TRBV7-9
D: TRBD2
J: TRBJ2-1
length: 17
DNA: TGTGCCAGCAGCTTACCACTAGCGGGAGGTCATTACAATGAGCAGTTCTTC
CDR3: CASSLPLAGGHYNEQFF

V: TRBV19
D: TRBD1
J: TRBJ2-7
length: 14
DNA: TGTGCCAGTAGTATCCGGGACAGGGGTCACGAGCAGTACTTC
CDR3: CASSIRDRGHEQYF

V: TRBV7-9
D: TRBD1
J: TRBJ2-1
length: 15
DNA: TGTGCCAGCAGCTTAGAGAGGGGGCCCCTAAATGAGCAGTTCTTC
CDR3: CASSLERGPLNEQFF

V: TRBV28
D: -
J: TRBJ2-7
length: 14
DNA: TGTGCCAGCAGTCTCATAATACGGGTTGGCGAGCAGTACTTC
CDR3: CASSLIIRVGEQYF

V: TRBV7-6
D: TRBD2
J: TRBJ2-5
length: 16
DNA: TGTGCCAGCAGCTTACTTTCACTAGCGGCACAAGAGACCCAGTACTTC
CDR3: CASSLLSLAAQETQYF

V: TRBV6-6
D: -
J: TRBJ2-5
length: 15
DNA: TGTGCCAGCAGCTTGACTCGGGGTAGGGAGGAGACCCAGTACTTC
CDR3: CASSLTRGREETQYF

V: TRBV7-9
D: TRBD1
J: TRBJ1-5
length: 18
DNA: TGTGCCAGCAGCTCACCGGGACAGGGGGCCAAGGGCAATCAGCCCCAGCATTTT
CDR3: CASSSPGQGAKGNQPQHF

V: TRBV11-2
D: TRBD1
J: TRBJ1-1
length: 14
DNA: TGTGCCAGCAGCGGGCGACAGGGAGGCACTGAAGCTTTCTTT
CDR3: CASSGRQGGTEAFF

V: TRBV13
D: TRBD1
J: TRBJ2-2
length: 17
DNA: TGTGCCAGCAGCTTCAGCTATGGACAGGGGGGCACCGGGGAGCTGTTTTTT
CDR3: CASSFSYGQGGTGELFF